The 16 T cell receptor beta chains given below trace back to one sample, sequenced in a study of blood T cells in healthy people across ages. Primers used in a second PCR of about 7 to 12 cycles were a sample-barcoded 5' primer and a J-beta primer mix. TCRdb recomputed calls from the 5' RACE reads with MiXCR, one row per CDR3 protein. The sample comprises hundreds of thousands of distinct CDR3 sequences, less than 80% of which are singletons, and around a quarter rests with the top ten. Input material: blood. Receptors originate from a man aged 25-40 years in good health.

This clonotype occurred once. V gene TRBV4-2 combines with J gene TRBJ1-6, with D perhaps matching TRBD1 (5 bases). Trimming pared 1 base from V and 12 bases from J, leaving 16 bases between. The CDR3 sequence is 15 residues long. The V gene's germline CDR1 is LGHNA and CDR2 YNFKEQ. The CDR3 region is CASSQGAPGTGPLHF. The DNA for the CDR3 is TGTGCCAGCAGCCAAGGTGCCCCAGGGACGGGACCCCTCCACTTT.

The chain employs TRBV12-3 or TRBV12-4 and TRBJ2-1; no definite D call. The CDR3 totals 13 residues. Trimming removed 3 bases at V and 3 bases at J, with 6 bases between. The CDR3 reads CASSFLSYNEQFF. Here the CDR3 DNA reads TGTGCCAGCAGTTTTCTAAGCTACAATGAGCAGTTCTTC.

This chain links TRBV7-8 with TRBJ2-4; 7 bases are shared with TRBD1. CDR1 SGHVS and CDR2 FQNEAQ come from the germline V gene. This CDR3 comprises 18 residues. J lost 0 bases, V lost 0 bases, and 8 bases had no gene match. As DNA, the CDR3 is TGTGCCAGCAGCTTAGCGCCGGGGACAGAAATAGCCAAAAACATTCAGTACTTC. This gives the protein CASSLAPGTEIAKNIQYF.

This clonotype was recorded a few times. This chain joins TRBV6-2 or TRBV6-3 and TRBJ2-1, with 7 bases identical to TRBD2. The germline V gene encodes CDR1 MNHEY and CDR2 SVGEGT. V shed 11 bases and J 3 bases; nucleotides not matched to a gene: 7. The CDR3 has 13 residues. The CDR3 here is CACGSGGYNEQFF. The CDR3 region has the DNA TGTGCCTGCGGCTCGGGGGGCTACAATGAGCAGTTCTTC.

This clonotype was detected a few times. The J gene is TRBJ2-1, the V gene TRBV27; the D is unclear. The CDR3 spans 16 residues. Germline V gene lookup returns CDR1 MNHEY and CDR2 SMNVEV (reference sequence). V lost 7 bases and J lost 4, with 20 bases in between. CDR3 region: CASTLLGSRDYNEQFF. CDR3 DNA: TGTGCCAGCACCCTTTTGGGGTCTCGTGATTACAATGAGCAGTTCTTC.

The chain is built from TRBV11-2 and TRBJ1-6; unclear D gene. V lost 3 bases and J lost 8, with 8 bases in between. From germline, CDR1 is SGHAT and CDR2 FQNNGV. CDR3 length: 13 residues. The CDR3 DNA is TGTGCCAGCAGCTTGGCAGACGATTCACCCCTCCACTTT. As protein: CASSLADDSPLHF.

The chain joins TRBV5-1 to TRBJ2-7; D might be TRBD1 (7 bases). CDR1 is SGHRS, CDR2 YFSETQ, per germline. V was cut by 3 bases and J by 1 base, with 17 bases left in between. The CDR3 extends over 16 amino acids. CDR3 sequence (DNA): TGCGCCAGCAGCTCTGCGGGGACAGTTCAATCCTACGAGCAGTACTTC. Encoded protein: CASSSAGTVQSYEQYF.

The DNA of the CDR3 is TGCAGCGTTGAGGGGGGGACAGGGCTAGAGACCCAGTACTTC. It encodes CSVEGGTGLETQYF. The chain uses TRBV29-1 and TRBJ2-5; TRBD1 aligns across 9 bases. Losses at the gene ends were 3 bases for V and 4 bases for J; bases not matched to a gene: 6. The CDR3 loop spans 14 amino acids. CDR1 and CDR2 from the germline V gene are SQVTM and ANQGSEA. The full variable domain, rest sourced from reference TRBV29-1 and TRBJ2-5, is SAVISQKPSRDICQRGTSLTIQCQVDSQVTMMFWYRQQPGQSLTLIATANQGSEATYESGFVIDKFPISRPNLTFSTLTVSNMSPEDSSIYLCSVEGGTGLETQYFGPGTRLLVL.

The chain links TRBV12-3 or TRBV12-4 to TRBJ2-1, with a tentative D call TRBD2 (6 bases). The length of the CDR3 is 18 residues. Between the trimmed V and J ends, which lost 4 bases and 8 bases, there was a span of 27 bases. CDR3 bases: TGTGCCAGCAGTTCGCCGCGTTCGGTAAGACGGGGGATCGATGAGCAGTTCTTC. Protein: CASSSPRSVRRGIDEQFF.

The V gene is TRBV11-2, the J gene TRBJ2-1; TRBD1 matches at 10 bases. Germline CDR1 is SGHAT and CDR2 is FQNNGV. With V trimmed by 6 bases and J by 10 bases, 15 bases remained unmatched. The CDR3 covers 16 residues. CDR3 loop: CASRTPWGQGREEQFF. The CDR3, as DNA: TGTGCCAGCAGGACGCCCTGGGGACAGGGGCGGGAAGAGCAGTTCTTC.

J is TRBJ1-2 and V is TRBV20-1, with D maybe TRBD1 (6 bases). From germline, CDR1 is DFQATT and CDR2 SNEGSKA (reference sequence). This CDR3 has 13 amino acids. The V and J ends lost 6 bases and 4 bases respectively, with 15 bases between them. CDR3 sequence reads: CSAPPDSGYGYTF. The DNA of the CDR3 is TGCAGTGCCCCGCCGGACAGTGGCTATGGCTACACCTTC.

The rearrangement links TRBV20-1 to TRBJ2-5, with D possibly being TRBD2 (6 bases). Germline values: CDR1 DFQATT, CDR2 SNEGSKA (reference sequence). The V end lost 6 bases, the J end lost 4 bases, and 15 bases lay between the germline ends. This CDR3 contains 13 residues. This CDR3 reads CSANGGRGETQYF. The CDR3 coding sequence is TGCAGTGCAAACGGGGGACGGGGAGAGACCCAGTACTTC.

The chain joins TRBV20-1 to TRBJ2-7; the match to TRBD1 covers 8 bases. The CDR3 loop spans 15 amino acids. V lost 0 bases, J lost 7 bases, and 11 bases stayed unmatched. Germline CDR1 DFQATT, CDR2 SNEGSKA (reference sequence). The CDR3 loop is CSARDREDRAREQYF. The DNA for the CDR3 is TGCAGTGCTAGAGATAGAGAGGACAGGGCTAGGGAGCAGTACTTC.

V gene TRBV19 combines with J gene TRBJ1-1; D may be TRBD1 (5 bases). Germline CDR1 reads LNHDA; CDR2 reads SQIVND (reference sequence). This CDR3 is built from 15 residues. V lost 6 bases and J 1 base, leaving 15 bases between the germline ends. The CDR3 DNA reads TGTGCCAGTAGCAGGCCGGGACTGAGGAACACTGAAGCTTTCTTT. It translates to CASSRPGLRNTEAFF.

The V and J genes are TRBV6-5 and TRBJ2-5; 10 nucleotides line up with TRBD1. The J call may be incorrect, as the DNA end agrees better with TRBJ2-7. This CDR3 is built from 15 residues. CDR1 and CDR2 (germline): MNHEY, SVGAGI. CDR3 sequence: CASSYGTGVKNEQYF. The CDR3 DNA follows: TGTGCCAGCAGTTATGGGACAGGGGTGAAAAACGAGCAGTACTTC.

V and J are TRBV6-5 and TRBJ2-2; D is undetermined. Germline-derived CDR1 and CDR2 are MNHEY and SVGAGI. Deletions cut 6 bases from V and 1 base from J, with 9 bases between. The CDR3 runs 14 residues. CDR3 residues: CASSLNLNTGELFF. Here the CDR3 DNA reads TGTGCCAGCAGCCTAAATCTGAACACCGGGGAGCTGTTTTTT.